The entry below gives a single TCR beta chain sequence along with its context. Its target is unknown. This entry comes from a study of graft-versus-host responses after intestinal transplantation. Turning to the study itself: Grafts were multivisceral, liver-intestinal, or isolated intestinal. The study, taken as a whole, reports: Where graft-donor T cell macrochimerism was present, patients had high graft-versus-host to host-versus-graft clonal ratios in allografts. GvH clones were found in recipient marrow; some appeared first in ileum or blood.

The CDR3 runs to 16 residues. Here immunoSEQ multiplex PCR was the method, and the copy in TCRdb shows in-frame clones only, minus some. This table holds roughly 89,000 clones, 91% found once. The specimen was unstimulated CD4+ T cells sorted from spleen or lymph node cells, collected before intestinal transplant. V is TRBV12-2 and J is TRBJ1-5; whether TRBD1, the table's D call, matches the DNA was not checked. TRBV12-2 is an annotated pseudogene. This receptor was taken from a human donor who received an intestinal transplant. CDR3 region: CASRLVGRVSNQPQHF. The CDR3 nucleotides read TGTGCAAGTCGCTTAGTTGGGCGAGTTAGCAATCAGCCCCAGCATTTT.